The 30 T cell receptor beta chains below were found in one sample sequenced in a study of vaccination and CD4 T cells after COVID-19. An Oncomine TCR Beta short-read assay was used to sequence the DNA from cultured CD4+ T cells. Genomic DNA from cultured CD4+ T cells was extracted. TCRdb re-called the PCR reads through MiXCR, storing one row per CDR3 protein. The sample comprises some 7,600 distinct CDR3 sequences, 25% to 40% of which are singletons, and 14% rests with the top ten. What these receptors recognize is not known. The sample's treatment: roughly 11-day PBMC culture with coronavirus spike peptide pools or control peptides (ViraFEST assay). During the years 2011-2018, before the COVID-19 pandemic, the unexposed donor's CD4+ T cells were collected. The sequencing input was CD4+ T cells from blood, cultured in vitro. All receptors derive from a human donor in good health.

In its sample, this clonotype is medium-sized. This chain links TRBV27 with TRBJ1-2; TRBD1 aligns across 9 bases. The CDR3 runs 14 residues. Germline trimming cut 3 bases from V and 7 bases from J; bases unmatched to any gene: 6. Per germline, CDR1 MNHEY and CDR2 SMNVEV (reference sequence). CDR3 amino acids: CASSFTDRGRGYTF. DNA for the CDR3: TGTGCCAGCAGTTTCACGGACAGGGGTCGTGGCTACACCTTC.

CDR3 region: CAIRVQGPDTGELFF. The CDR3 DNA reads as TGTGCCATTAGAGTACAGGGGCCGGACACCGGGGAGCTGTTTTTT. The chain links TRBV19 to TRBJ2-2; TRBD1 agrees at 7 bases. J was trimmed by 3 bases and V by 10 bases; bases with no gene match: 11. This CDR3 comprises 15 residues. Germline V gene lookup returns CDR1 LNHDA and CDR2 SQIVND (reference sequence). Complete variable domain (other parts from reference TRBV19 and TRBJ2-2): DGGITQSPKYLFRKEGQNVTLSCEQNLNHDAMYWYRQDPGQGLRLIYYSQIVNDFQKGDIAEGYSVSREKKESFPLTVTSAQKNPTAFYLCAIRVQGPDTGELFFGEGSRLTVL.

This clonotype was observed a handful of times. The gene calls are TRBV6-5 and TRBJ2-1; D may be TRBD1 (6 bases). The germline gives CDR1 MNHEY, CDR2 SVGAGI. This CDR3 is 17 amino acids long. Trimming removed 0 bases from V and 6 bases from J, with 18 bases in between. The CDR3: CASSYSFPGALGNEQFF. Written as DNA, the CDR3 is TGTGCCAGCAGTTACTCCTTTCCAGGGGCCTTAGGCAATGAGCAGTTCTTC.

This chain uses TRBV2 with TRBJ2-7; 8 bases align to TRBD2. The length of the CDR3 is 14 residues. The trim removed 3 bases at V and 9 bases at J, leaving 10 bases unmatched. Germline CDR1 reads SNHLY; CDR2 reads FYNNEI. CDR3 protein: CASSDGTSGWVQYF. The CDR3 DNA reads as TGTGCCAGCAGTGATGGGACTAGTGGGTGGGTGCAGTACTTC.

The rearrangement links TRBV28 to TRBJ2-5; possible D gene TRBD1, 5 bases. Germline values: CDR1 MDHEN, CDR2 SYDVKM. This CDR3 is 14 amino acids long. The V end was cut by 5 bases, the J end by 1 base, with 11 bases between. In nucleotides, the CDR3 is TGTGCCAGCAGTGCGGACATCTTCCAAGAGACCCAGTACTTC. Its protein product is CASSADIFQETQYF.

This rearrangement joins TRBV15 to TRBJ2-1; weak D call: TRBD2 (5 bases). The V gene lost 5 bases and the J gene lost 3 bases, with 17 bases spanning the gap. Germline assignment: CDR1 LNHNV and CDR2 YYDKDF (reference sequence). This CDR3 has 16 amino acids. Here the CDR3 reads CATSLRAGAVYNEQFF. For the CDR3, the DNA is TGTGCCACCAGCCTAAGGGCGGGTGCAGTCTACAATGAGCAGTTCTTC.

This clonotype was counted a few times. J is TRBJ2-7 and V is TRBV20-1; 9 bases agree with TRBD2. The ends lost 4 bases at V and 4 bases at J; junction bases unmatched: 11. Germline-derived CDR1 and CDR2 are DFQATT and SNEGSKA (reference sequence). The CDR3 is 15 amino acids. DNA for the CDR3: TGCAGTGCTAAAAGGACCGGGACTAGCCCATACGAGCAGTACTTC. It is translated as CSAKRTGTSPYEQYF.

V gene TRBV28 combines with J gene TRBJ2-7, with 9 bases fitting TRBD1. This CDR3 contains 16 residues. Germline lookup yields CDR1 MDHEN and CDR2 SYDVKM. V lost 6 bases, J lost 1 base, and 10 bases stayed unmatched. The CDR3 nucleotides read TGTGCCAGCAGATTCGCCGGGACAGGGTGGTCCTACGAGCAGTACTTC. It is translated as CASRFAGTGWSYEQYF.

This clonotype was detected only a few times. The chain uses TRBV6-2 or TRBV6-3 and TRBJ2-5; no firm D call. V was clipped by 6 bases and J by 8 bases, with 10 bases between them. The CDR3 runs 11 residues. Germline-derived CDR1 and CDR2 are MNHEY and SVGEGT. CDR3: CASSPQRTQYF. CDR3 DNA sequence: TGTGCCAGCAGCCCCCAGCGCACCCAGTACTTC.

The CDR3 bases are TGTGCCAGCAGCCTCTATAGCGGGAGGCGCGATACGCAGTATTTT. Translating gives CASSLYSGRRDTQYF. The J gene is TRBJ2-3, the V gene TRBV11-3, with TRBD2 matching 10 bases. J was trimmed by 6 bases and V by 5 bases; bases with no gene match: 8. The CDR3 covers 15 residues. Germline V CDR1 and CDR2: SGHNT, YENEEA.

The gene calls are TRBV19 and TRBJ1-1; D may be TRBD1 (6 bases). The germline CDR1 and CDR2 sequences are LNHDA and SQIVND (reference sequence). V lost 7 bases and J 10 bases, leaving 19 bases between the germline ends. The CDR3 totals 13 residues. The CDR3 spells CASTAPGGYGAFF. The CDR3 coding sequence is TGTGCCAGTACTGCCCCCGGGGGCTATGGAGCTTTCTTT. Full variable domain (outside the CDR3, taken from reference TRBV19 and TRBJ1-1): DGGITQSPKYLFRKEGQNVTLSCEQNLNHDAMYWYRQDPGQGLRLIYYSQIVNDFQKGDIAEGYSVSREKKESFPLTVTSAQKNPTAFYLCASTAPGGYGAFFGQGTRLTVV.

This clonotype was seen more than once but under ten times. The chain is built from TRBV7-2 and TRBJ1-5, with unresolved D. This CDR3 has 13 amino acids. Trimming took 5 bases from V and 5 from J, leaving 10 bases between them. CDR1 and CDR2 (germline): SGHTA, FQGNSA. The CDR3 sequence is CASSPQRHQPQHF. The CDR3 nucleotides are TGTGCCAGCAGCCCCCAGCGGCATCAGCCCCAGCATTTT. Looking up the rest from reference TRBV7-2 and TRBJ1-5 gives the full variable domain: GAGVSQSPSNKVTEKGKDVELRCDPISGHTALYWYRQSLGQGLEFLIYFQGNSAPDKSGLPSDRFSAERTGGSVSTLTIQRTQQEDSAVYLCASSPQRHQPQHFGDGTRLSIL.

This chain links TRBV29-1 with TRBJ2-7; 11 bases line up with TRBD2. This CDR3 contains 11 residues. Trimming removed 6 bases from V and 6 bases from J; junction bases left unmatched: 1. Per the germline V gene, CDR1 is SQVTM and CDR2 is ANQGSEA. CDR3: CSVTSGGEQYF. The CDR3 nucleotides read TGCAGCGTCACTAGCGGGGGCGAGCAGTACTTC.

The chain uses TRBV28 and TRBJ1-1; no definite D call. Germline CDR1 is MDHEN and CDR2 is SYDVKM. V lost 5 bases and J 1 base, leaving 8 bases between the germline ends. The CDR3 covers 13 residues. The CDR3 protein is CASSQMGNTEAFF. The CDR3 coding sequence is TGTGCCAGCAGTCAAATGGGGAACACTGAAGCTTTCTTT.

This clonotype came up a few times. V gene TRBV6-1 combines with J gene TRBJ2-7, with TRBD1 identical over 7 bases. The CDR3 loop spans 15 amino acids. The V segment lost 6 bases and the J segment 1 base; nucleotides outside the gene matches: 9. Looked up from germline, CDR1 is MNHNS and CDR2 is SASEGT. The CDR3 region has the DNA TGTGCCAGCAGCGTAACAGGGGTTTCATCCTACGAGCAGTACTTC. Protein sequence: CASSVTGVSSYEQYF.

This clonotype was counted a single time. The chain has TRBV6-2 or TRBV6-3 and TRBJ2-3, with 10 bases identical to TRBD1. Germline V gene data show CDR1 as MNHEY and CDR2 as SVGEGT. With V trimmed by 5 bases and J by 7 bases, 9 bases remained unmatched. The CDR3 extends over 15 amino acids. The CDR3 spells CASSPNWDRGYTQYF. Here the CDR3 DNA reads TGTGCCAGCAGTCCAAACTGGGACAGGGGATATACGCAGTATTTT.

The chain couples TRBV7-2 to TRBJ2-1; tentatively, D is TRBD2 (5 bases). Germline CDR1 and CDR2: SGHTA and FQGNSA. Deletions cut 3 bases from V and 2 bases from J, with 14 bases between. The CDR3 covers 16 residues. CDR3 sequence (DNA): TGTGCCAGCAGCTTCCCAACTAGGTTGACCTACAATGAGCAGTTCTTC. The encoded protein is CASSFPTRLTYNEQFF.

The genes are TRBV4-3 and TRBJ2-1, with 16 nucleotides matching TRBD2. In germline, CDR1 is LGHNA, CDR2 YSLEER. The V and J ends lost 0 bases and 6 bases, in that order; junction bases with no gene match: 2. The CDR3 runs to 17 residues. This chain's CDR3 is CASSQEGLAGGANEQFF. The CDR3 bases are TGCGCCAGCAGCCAAGAGGGACTAGCGGGAGGGGCCAATGAGCAGTTCTTC.

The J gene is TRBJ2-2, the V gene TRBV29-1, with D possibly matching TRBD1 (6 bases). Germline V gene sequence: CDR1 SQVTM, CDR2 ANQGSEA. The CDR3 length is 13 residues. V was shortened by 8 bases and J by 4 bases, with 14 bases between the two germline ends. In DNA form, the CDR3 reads TGCAGCTTCCAACAGGGATCCACCGGGGAGCTGTTTTTT. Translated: CSFQQGSTGELFF.

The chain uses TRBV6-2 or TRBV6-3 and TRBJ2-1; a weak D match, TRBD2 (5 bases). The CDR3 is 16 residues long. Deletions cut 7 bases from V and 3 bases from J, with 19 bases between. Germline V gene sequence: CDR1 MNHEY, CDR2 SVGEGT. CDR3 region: CASKTEGARSYNEQFF. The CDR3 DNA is TGTGCCAGCAAAACAGAGGGTGCCCGGAGCTACAATGAGCAGTTCTTC.

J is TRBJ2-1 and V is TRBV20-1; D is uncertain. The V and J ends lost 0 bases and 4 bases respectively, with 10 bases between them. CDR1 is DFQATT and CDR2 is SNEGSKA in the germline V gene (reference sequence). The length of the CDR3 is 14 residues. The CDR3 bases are TGCAGTGCTAGAGATGCCGGACGATACAATGAGCAGTTCTTC. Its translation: CSARDAGRYNEQFF.

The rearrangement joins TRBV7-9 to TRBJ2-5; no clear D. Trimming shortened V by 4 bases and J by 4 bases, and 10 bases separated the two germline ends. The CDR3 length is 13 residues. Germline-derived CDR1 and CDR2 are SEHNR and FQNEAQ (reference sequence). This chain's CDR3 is CASSYRAGETQYF. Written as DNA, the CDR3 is TGTGCCAGCAGCTATCGGGCAGGAGAGACCCAGTACTTC.

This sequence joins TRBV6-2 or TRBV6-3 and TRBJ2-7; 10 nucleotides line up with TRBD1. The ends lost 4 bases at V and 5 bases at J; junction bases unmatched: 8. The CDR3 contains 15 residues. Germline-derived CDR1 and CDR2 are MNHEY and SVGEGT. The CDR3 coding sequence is TGTGCCAGCAGTTTCTCTCAGGACAGGGGGGACGAGCAGTACTTC. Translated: CASSFSQDRGDEQYF.

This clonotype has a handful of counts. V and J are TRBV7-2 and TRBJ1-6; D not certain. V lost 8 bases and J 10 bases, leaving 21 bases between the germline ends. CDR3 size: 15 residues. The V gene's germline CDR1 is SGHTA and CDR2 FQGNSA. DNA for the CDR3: TGTGCCAGCCGCCTCAGGATAGGGAGTATATCACCCCTCCACTTT. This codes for CASRLRIGSISPLHF.

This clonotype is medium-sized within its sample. DNA for the CDR3: TGTGCCACCAGCGGGGGCGGGGTAGGGAATCAGCCCCAGCATTTT. Translated: CATSGGGVGNQPQHF. The chain links TRBV24-1 to TRBJ1-5; D may be TRBD1 (6 bases). The CDR3 runs to 15 residues. V dropped 7 bases and J dropped 4 bases, with 16 bases sitting between them. Germline CDR1 and CDR2: KGHDR and SFDVKD.

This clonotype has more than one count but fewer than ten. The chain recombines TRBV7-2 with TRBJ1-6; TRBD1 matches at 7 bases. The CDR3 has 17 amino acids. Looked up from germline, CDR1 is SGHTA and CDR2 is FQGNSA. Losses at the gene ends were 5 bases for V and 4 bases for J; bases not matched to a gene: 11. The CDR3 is CASSIPPGQSYNSPLHF. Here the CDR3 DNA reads TGTGCCAGCAGCATACCTCCGGGACAGTCGTATAATTCACCCCTCCACTTT.

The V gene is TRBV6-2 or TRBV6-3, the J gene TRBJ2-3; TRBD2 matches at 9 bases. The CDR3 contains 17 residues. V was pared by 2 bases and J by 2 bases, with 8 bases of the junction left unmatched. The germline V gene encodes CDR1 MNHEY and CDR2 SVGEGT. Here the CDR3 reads CASSYRLSSGITDTQYF. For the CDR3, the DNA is TGTGCCAGCAGTTACAGGTTATCTAGCGGGATCACAGATACGCAGTATTTT.

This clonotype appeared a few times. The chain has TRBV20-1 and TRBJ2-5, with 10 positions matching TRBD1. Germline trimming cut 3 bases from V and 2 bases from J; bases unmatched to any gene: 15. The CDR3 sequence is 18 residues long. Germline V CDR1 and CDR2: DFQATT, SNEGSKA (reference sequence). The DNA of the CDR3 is TGCAGTGCTAGTATAGGACCGGGACAGGGGACCGCACAAGAGACCCAGTACTTC. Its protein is CSASIGPGQGTAQETQYF.

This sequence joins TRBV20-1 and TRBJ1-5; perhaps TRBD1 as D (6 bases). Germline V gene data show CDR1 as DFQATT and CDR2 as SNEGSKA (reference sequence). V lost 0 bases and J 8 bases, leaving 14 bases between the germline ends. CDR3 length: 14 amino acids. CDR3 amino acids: CSARERGFTEPQHF. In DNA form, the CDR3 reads TGCAGTGCTAGAGAAAGGGGGTTTACGGAGCCCCAGCATTTT.

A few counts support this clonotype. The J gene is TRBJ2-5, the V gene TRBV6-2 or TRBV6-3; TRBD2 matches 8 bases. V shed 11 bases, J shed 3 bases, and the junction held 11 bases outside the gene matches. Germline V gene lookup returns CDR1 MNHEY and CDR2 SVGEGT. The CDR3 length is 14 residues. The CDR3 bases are TGTGCCCCCCCGGGGGGGGCGGTTAAAGAGACCCAGTACTTC. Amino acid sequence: CAPPGGAVKETQYF.